This section outlines one TCR beta chain sequence together with its context. This clonotype was counted a single time. Its antigen is unknown. No per-base quality is available; no much larger clone lies one base away. One read alone provides weak support. The sequencer was an Illumina HiSeq 2500. Quantitative 5'-RACE with molecular barcodes was used to prepare TCR beta libraries. Per the authors' processing: A new computational method based on a probabilistic model of VDJ rearrangement was used to identify disease-linked TCR variants. In-frame beta chains were kept once TCRdb had trimmed the public reads at Q25 with fastp and called clones with MiXCR. Rows merge per CDR3 protein into single entries with the most common DNA and genes. V and J calls and clone size were set by TCRdb, not the authors. Across this sample there are 150,000 to 200,000 distinct CDR3 sequences, with 25% to 35% seen only once. The top ten clones comprise about 6.3% of the sample.

Synovial fluid samples and blood samples obtained from the same ankylosing spondylitis patients were matched. The data derive from a study of CD8 T cells in ankylosing spondylitis (TCRdb year 2017). Study-level background: The study profiled T cell receptor beta repertoires in healthy donors and ankylosing spondylitis patients to find disease-linked TCR variants. The whole study cohort included 108 healthy donors and around 25 ankylosing spondylitis patients. Samples of peripheral blood were taken, and for ankylosing spondylitis patients, synovial fluid was collected as well. General study outcomes and caveats: The disease-linked clones were reported to be significantly enriched in matched synovial fluid samples from ankylosing spondylitis patients. Some of the motif variants had been reported before in the synovial fluid and blood of reactive arthritis patients, a finding that suggests common disease-initiation mechanisms. Blood from ankylosing spondylitis patients appeared to be characterized by a TCR beta motif composed of under 10 highly homologous amino acid variants. The disease-linked clones showed a CD8+ phenotype and occurred at relatively low frequencies in peripheral blood.

Between the V and J ends, shortened by 3 bases and 4 bases respectively, the junction contains 20 bases. The CDR3 has 17 amino acids, counting the end cysteine and phenylalanine. The CDR3 DNA has 51 bases and is translated from base 1. Via the germline V gene, CDR1 is SGHTS and CDR2 YDEGEE. Material for sequencing was synovial fluid, either unsorted or a sorted T cell fraction (not recorded which). The chain couples TRBV5-8 to TRBJ1-5; TRBD1 is a weak D gene call, 6 bases matching. The TCR sequence derives from a male donor with ankylosing spondylitis. In nucleotides, the sequence is TGTGCCAGCAGCTCCCTGCATGACAGGCGCCAAAATCAGCCCCAGCATTTT. Its amino acids are CASSSLHDRRQNQPQHF.